This T cell receptor beta chain was profiled in a study of blood T cell repertoires in COVID-19. Study overall: The United States, Italy and Spain were the sources of the acute and convalescent COVID-19 samples. Sources were T cells, B-cell-depleted T cells, or PBMCs; the material itself was cDNA or gDNA.

Authors' processing steps: Amplification from reference gene primers served as the basis for estimated nucleated cell counts. Assay: immunoSEQ multiplex PCR; the TCRdb copy retains only in-frame clones and omits some. That table is the source of V, J and clone size, and D and trimming were worked out from the DNA. The sample consists of some 300,000 clones, 70% to 90% of them appearing once. There are 15 residues in the CDR3. Trimming cost V 2 bases and J 7 bases; bases outside gene matches: 10. Per germline, CDR1 LGHDT and CDR2 YNNKEL (reference sequence). Sequencing used peripheral blood. This sequence was found in a woman younger than 45 who had recovered from COVID-19. The V gene is TRBV3-1 (or the pseudogene TRBV3-2), the J gene TRBJ2-5; 7 positions match TRBD1. The CDR3 DNA reads TGTGCCAGCAGCCAACACGACAGGGCGGGTGTGACCCAGTACTTC. It is translated as CASSQHDRAGVTQYF.